This T cell receptor beta chain was sequenced for a study of siplizumab effects on memory and regulatory T cells. General study points: Sequences below about 10^-5 frequency were poorly captured, and few alloreactive clones mapped to unstimulated subsets. Naive T cells seemed more diverse than memory cells; they also seemed major alloresponse contributors.

CDR1 and CDR2 (germline): SGHDN, FVKESK. The CDR3 totals 16 residues. The J segment lost 2 bases and the V segment lost 3 bases, leaving 8 bases of the junction unmatched. Using immunoSEQ multiplex PCR, the repertoire was profiled, and TCRdb retains in-frame clones only, with some absent. Of roughly 70,000 clones listed, 93% were seen once; the top ten hold roughly 5%. As regards this clone: As yet, its antigen is unknown.

The chain combines TRBV14 with TRBJ2-3; 7 bases align to TRBD1. Sequenced input: CD8+ T cells sorted from blood. The clonotype originates from a human donor in good health. The CDR3 region is CASSQDTGVFTDTQYF. As DNA, the CDR3 is TGTGCCAGCAGCCAGGACACAGGGGTCTTCACAGATACGCAGTATTTT.